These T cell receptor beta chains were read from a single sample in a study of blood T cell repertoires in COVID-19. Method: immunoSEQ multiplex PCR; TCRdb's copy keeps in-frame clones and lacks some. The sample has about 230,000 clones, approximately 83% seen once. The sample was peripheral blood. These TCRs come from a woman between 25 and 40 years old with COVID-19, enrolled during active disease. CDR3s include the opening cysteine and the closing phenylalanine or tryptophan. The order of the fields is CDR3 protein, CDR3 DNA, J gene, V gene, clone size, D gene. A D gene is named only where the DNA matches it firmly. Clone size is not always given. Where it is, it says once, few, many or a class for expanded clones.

CASSLAPGGGTYGYTF	TGTGCCAGCAGCTTGGCTCCGGGGGGCGGGACCTATGGCTACACCTTC	TRBJ1-2	TRBV5-6	NA	NA
CASSPRLEAFF	TGTGCCAGCAGCCCCCGACTGGAAGCTTTCTTT	TRBJ1-1	TRBV6-1	once	NA
CASSLAGLAITGELFF	TGTGCCAGCTCACTAGCGGGACTAGCGATCACCGGGGAGCTGTTTTTT	TRBJ2-2	TRBV18	NA	TRBD2
CASSYSARGHQETQYF	TGTGCCAGCAGTTACTCGGCCAGGGGCCACCAAGAGACCCAGTACTTC	TRBJ2-5	TRBV6-2/TRBV6-3	NA	NA
CASSLTISNQPQHF	TGTGCCAGCAGTCTGACTATTAGCAATCAGCCCCAGCATTTT	TRBJ1-5	TRBV28	NA	NA
CASSQGELETQYF	TGCGCCAGCAGCCAAGGGGAGCTGGAGACCCAGTACTTC	TRBJ2-5	TRBV4-3	once	NA
CASITRPGNEQFF	TGTGCCAGCATTACCCGGCCGGGGAATGAGCAGTTCTTC	TRBJ2-1	TRBV28	NA	NA
CASSTVGGGPYNEQFF	TGTGCCAGTAGTACCGTCGGGGGAGGGCCCTACAATGAGCAGTTCTTC	TRBJ2-1	TRBV19	NA	TRBD2
CASTIPSGVGNTIYF	TGTGCCAGCACTATTCCATCAGGGGTCGGAAACACCATATATTTT	TRBJ1-3	TRBV11-2	NA	NA
CASSAVLAGVGNEQFF	TGTGCCAGCAGCGCAGTACTAGCGGGGGTGGGCAATGAGCAGTTCTTC	TRBJ2-1	TRBV9	NA	TRBD2
CASSPDRSSYEQYF	TGTGCCAGCAGCCCCGACAGGTCCTCCTACGAGCAGTACTTC	TRBJ2-7	TRBV5-4	NA	NA
CASSAQGAHGSPLHF	TGTGCCAGCAGCGCACAGGGGGCGCACGGTTCACCCCTCCACTTT	TRBJ1-6	TRBV7-2	NA	TRBD1
CASSPETGFYEQYF	TGTGCCAGCAGCCCCGAGACAGGGTTTTACGAGCAGTACTTC	TRBJ2-7	TRBV11-1	NA	TRBD1